This TCR beta chain was found in a study of T cell repertoires in cytomegalovirus infection. About the research overall: Public TCR beta signature analysis indicated the presence of both CMV infection and matching HLA type.

TCRdb reprocessed the reads via MiXCR and lists one record per CDR3 protein. The table shows 170,000 or so distinct CDR3 sequences, with about a sixth occurring only once. Study results and limitations: Clonotypes of TCR beta that were HLA-C-restricted and CMV-specific dominated the ex vivo response.

Details on this clonotype: Its antigen is not identified.

V shed 1 base and J shed 3 bases, with 9 bases lying between them. This CDR3 has 15 residues. In germline, CDR1 is SGHTA, CDR2 FQGNSA. Sequenced sample: CD8+ T cells from PBMCs. The source of this sequence is a human donor in good health (CMV status not recorded). Some clones in this sample may be carry-over from other donors' samples. The chain joins TRBV7-2 to TRBJ2-2; D unresolved. The CDR3 coding sequence is TGTGCCAGCAGCTTAGGGGTTCTGGACACCGGGGAGCTGTTTTTT. This encodes CASSLGVLDTGELFF. The variable domain in full, with the rest retrieved from reference TRBV7-2 and TRBJ2-2, is GAGVSQSPSNKVTEKGKDVELRCDPISGHTALYWYRQSLGQGLEFLIYFQGNSAPDKSGLPSDRFSAERTGGSVSTLTIQRTQQEDSAVYLCASSLGVLDTGELFFGEGSRLTVL.